This TCR beta chain derives from a study of cytomegalovirus exposure and HLA in healthy donors. Study-level results: Usually a TCR sequence was rare, but some public TCRs were found in many donors.

After removal of 2 bases from V and 4 bases from J, the junction contained 13 bases not matched to a gene. CDR3 length: 16 residues. The V gene's germline CDR1 is GTSNPN and CDR2 SVGIG (reference sequence). In the case of this clone: Antigen unknown.

These donors were members of the roughly 130-subject validation cohort, a group separate from the roughly 670-subject first cohort. Some clones are missing from TCRdb's copy, which holds only in-frame ones; the method was immunoSEQ multiplex PCR. This sample carries roughly 200,000 clones, about 81% of them seen once, and the ten largest clones take around 1.3%. What was sequenced was PBMCs. The gene calls are TRBV30 and TRBJ2-5, with TRBD2 matching over 7 bases. The TCR comes from a woman aged 30 to 39 in good health and CMV-seronegative. DNA for the CDR3: TGTGCCTGGAGTTTGGTGGGAGCGGGAAAGCGAGAGACCCAGTACTTC. Translated: CAWSLVGAGKRETQYF.